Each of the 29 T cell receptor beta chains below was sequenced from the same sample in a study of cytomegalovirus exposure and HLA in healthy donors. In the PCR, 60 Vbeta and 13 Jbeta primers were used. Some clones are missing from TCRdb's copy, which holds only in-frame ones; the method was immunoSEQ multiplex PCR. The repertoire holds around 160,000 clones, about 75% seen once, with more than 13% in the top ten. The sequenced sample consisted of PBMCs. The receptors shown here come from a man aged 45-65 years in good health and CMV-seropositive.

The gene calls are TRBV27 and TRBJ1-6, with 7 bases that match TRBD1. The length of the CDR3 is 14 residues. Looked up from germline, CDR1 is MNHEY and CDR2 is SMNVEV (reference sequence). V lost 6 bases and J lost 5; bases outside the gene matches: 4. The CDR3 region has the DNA TGTGCCAGCAGACGGACAGGCAATAATTCACCCCTCCACTTT. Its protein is CASRRTGNNSPLHF.

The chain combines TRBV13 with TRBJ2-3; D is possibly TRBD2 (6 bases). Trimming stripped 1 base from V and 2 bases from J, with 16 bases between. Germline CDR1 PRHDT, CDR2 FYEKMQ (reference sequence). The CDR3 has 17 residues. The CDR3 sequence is CASSLEKVADYTDTQYF. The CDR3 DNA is TGTGCCAGCAGCTTAGAGAAGGTAGCGGACTACACAGATACGCAGTATTTT.

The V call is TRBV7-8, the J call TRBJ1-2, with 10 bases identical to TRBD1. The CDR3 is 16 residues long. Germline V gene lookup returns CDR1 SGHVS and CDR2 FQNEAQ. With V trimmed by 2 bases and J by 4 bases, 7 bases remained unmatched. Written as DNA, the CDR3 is TGTGCCAGCAGCTTACTCGGGACAGGGGACGCCTATGGCTACACCTTC. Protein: CASSLLGTGDAYGYTF.

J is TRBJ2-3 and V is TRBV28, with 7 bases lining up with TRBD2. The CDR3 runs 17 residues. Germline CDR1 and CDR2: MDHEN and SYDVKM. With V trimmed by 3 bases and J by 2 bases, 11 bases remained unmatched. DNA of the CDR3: TGTGCCAGCAGTTTGGTTGGAGCGGGGAAAGCCACAGATACGCAGTATTTT. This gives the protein CASSLVGAGKATDTQYF.

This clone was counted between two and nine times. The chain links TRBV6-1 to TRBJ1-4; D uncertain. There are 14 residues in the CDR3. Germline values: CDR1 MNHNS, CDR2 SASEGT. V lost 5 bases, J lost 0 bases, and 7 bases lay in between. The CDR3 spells CASSRLATNEKLFF. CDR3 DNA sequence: TGTGCCAGCAGTCGACTTGCAACTAATGAAAAACTGTTTTTT.

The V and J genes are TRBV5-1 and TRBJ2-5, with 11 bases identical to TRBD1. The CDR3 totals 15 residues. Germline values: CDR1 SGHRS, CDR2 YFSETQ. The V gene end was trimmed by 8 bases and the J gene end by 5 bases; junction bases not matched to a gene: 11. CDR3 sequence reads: CASYSSGQGEETQYF. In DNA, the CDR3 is TGCGCCAGTTACTCCTCGGGACAGGGGGAGGAGACCCAGTACTTC.

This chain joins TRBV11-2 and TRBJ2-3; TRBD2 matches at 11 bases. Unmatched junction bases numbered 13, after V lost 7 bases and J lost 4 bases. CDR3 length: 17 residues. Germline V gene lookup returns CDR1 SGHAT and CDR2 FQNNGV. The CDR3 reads CASTPAVAGGPADTQYF. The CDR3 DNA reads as TGTGCCAGCACCCCGGCGGTAGCGGGGGGGCCGGCAGATACGCAGTATTTT.

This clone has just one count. The CDR3 DNA sequence: TGTGCCAGCAGTTTACTCCCTAGCGGGGGTTTTAGGGATGAGCAGTTCTTC. Encoded protein: CASSLLPSGGFRDEQFF. The chain links TRBV28 to TRBJ2-1, with 10 bases fitting TRBD2. The CDR3 loop spans 17 amino acids. V was clipped by 2 bases and J by 8 bases; unmatched bases: 12. Germline V gives CDR1 MDHEN, CDR2 SYDVKM. The variable domain in full, with the rest retrieved from reference TRBV28 and TRBJ2-1, is DVKVTQSSRYLVKRTGEKVFLECVQDMDHENMFWYRQDPGLGLRLIYFSYDVKMKEKGDIPEGYSVSREKKERFSLILESASTNQTSMYLCASSLLPSGGFRDEQFFGPGTRLTVL.

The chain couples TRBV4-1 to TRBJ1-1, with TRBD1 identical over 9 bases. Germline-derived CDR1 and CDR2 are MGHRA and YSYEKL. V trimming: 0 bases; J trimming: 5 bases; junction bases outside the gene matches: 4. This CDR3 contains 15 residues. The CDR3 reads CASSQEGTGKTEAFF. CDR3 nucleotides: TGCGCCAGCAGCCAAGAAGGGACAGGGAAGACTGAAGCTTTCTTT.

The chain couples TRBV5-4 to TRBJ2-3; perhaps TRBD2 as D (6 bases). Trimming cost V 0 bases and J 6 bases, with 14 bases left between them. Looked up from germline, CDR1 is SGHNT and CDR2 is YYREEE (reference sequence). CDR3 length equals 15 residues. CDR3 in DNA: TGTGCCAGCAGCTTGGAACTAGCAGGAGGTGATACGCAGTATTTT. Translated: CASSLELAGGDTQYF.

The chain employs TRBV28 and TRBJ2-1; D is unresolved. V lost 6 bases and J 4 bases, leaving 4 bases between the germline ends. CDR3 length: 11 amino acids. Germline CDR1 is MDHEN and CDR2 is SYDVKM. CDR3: CASSPYNEQFF. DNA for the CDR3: TGTGCCAGCAGCCCATACAATGAGCAGTTCTTC.

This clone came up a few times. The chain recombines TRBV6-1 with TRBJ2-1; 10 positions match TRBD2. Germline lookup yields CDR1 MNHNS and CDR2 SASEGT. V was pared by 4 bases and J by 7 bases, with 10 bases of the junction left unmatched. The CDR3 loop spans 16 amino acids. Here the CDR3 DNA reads TGTGCCAGCAGTGCAATGATAGCGGGGGGCCAAAATGAGCAGTTCTTC. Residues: CASSAMIAGGQNEQFF.

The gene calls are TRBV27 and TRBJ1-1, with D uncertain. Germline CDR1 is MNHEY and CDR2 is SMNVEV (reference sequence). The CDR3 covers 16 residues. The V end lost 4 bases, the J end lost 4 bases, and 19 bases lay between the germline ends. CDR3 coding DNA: TGTGCCAGCAGTTCACCGTTCGAGGCGGGAAGCACTGAAGCTTTCTTT. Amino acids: CASSSPFEAGSTEAFF.

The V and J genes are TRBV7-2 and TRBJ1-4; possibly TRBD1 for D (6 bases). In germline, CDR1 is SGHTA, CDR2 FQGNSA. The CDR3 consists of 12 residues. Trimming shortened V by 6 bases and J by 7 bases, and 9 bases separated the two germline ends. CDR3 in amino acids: CASSRTAEKLFF. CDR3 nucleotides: TGTGCCAGCAGTAGGACAGCTGAAAAACTGTTTTTT. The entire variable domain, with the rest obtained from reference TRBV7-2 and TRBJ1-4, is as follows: GAGVSQSPSNKVTEKGKDVELRCDPISGHTALYWYRQSLGQGLEFLIYFQGNSAPDKSGLPSDRFSAERTGGSVSTLTIQRTQQEDSAVYLCASSRTAEKLFFGSGTQLSVL.

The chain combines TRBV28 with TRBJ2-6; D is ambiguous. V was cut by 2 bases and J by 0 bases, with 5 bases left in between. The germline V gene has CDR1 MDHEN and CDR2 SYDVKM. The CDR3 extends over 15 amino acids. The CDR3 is CASSLGHSGANVLTF. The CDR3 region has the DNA TGTGCCAGCAGTTTAGGGCACTCTGGGGCCAACGTCCTGACTTTC.

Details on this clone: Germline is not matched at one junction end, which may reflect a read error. CDR3 in amino acids: CASSYRAGGTVGF. DNA of the CDR3: TGTGCCAGCAGTTACCGGGCAGGGGGCACCGTCGGTTTT. The chain has TRBV6-6 and TRBJ1-1, with 8 nucleotides matching TRBD1. CDR1 is MNHNY and CDR2 is SVGAGI in the germline V gene (reference sequence). This CDR3 contains 13 residues.

CDR3 region: CASSLGGGPTDTQYF. CDR3 coding DNA: TGTGCCAGCAGTTTAGGGGGGGGCCCCACAGATACGCAGTATTTT. This chain uses TRBV28 with TRBJ2-3, with D tentatively TRBD2 (7 bases). Per the germline V gene, CDR1 is MDHEN and CDR2 is SYDVKM. Trimming pared 2 bases from V and 2 bases from J, leaving 11 bases between. The length of the CDR3 is 15 residues.

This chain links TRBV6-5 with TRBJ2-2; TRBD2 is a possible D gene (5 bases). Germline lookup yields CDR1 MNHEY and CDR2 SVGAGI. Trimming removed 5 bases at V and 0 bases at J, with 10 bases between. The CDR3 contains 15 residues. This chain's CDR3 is CASSTGVSNTGELFF. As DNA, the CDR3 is TGTGCCAGCAGTACCGGGGTCTCGAACACCGGGGAGCTGTTTTTT.

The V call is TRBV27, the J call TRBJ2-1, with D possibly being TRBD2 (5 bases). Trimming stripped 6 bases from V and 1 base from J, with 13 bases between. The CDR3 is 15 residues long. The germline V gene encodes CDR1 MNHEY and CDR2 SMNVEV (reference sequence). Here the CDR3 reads CASRGSGNSYNEQFF. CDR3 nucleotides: TGTGCCAGCAGGGGCAGCGGTAATTCCTACAATGAGCAGTTCTTC.

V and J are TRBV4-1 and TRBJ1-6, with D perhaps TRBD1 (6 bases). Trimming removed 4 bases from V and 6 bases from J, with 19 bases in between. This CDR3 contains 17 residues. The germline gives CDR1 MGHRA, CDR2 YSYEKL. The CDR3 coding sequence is TGCGCCAGCAGCCGGTTTACAGGGCTCATCTCTAATTCACCCCTCCACTTT. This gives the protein CASSRFTGLISNSPLHF.

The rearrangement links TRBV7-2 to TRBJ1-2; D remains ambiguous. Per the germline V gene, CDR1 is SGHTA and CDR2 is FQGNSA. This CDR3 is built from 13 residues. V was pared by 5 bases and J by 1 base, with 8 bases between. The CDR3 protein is CASSLGVNYGYTF. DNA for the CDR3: TGTGCCAGCAGCCTGGGAGTTAACTATGGCTACACCTTC.

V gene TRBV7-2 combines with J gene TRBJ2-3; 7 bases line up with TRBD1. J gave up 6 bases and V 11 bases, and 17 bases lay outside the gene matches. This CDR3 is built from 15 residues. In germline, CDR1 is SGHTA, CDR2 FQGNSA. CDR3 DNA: TGTGCCTCTGGCAGGGGGACGGCGAAACTCGATACGCAGTATTTT. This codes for CASGRGTAKLDTQYF.

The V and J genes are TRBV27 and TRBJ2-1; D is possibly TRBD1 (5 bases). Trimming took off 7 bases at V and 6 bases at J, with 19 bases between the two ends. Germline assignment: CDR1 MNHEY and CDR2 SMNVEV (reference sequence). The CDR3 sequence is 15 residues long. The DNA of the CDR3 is TGTGCCAGCACCGAGAGGCAGGCAGGGATCAATGAGCAGTTCTTC. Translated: CASTERQAGINEQFF.

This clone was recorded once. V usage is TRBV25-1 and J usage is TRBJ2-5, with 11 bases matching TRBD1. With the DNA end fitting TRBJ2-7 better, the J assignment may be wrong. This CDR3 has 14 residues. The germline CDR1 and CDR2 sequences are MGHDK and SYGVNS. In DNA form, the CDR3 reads TGTGCCAGCAGTCGGGACAGGGGGGGCCACGAGCAGTACTTC. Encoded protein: CASSRDRGGHEQYF.

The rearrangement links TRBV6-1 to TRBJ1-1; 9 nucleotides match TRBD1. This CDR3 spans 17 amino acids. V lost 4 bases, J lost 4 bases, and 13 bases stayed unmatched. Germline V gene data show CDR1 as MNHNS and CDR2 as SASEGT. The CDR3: CASSGRDREVGGTEAFF. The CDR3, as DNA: TGTGCCAGCAGTGGCCGGGACAGGGAAGTCGGGGGCACTGAAGCTTTCTTT.

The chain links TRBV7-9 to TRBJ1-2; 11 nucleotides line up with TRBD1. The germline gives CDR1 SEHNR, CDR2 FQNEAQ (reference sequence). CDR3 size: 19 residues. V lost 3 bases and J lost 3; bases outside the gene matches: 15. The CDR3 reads CASSFYGTGGLGAYYGYTF. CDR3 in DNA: TGTGCCAGCAGCTTTTATGGGACAGGGGGGTTGGGGGCCTACTATGGCTACACCTTC.

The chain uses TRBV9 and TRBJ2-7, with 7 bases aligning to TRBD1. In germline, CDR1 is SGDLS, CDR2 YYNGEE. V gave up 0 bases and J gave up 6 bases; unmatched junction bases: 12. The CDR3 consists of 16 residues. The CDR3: CASSVAETGRLGEQYF. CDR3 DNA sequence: TGTGCCAGCAGCGTAGCTGAGACAGGGCGTCTGGGCGAGCAGTACTTC.

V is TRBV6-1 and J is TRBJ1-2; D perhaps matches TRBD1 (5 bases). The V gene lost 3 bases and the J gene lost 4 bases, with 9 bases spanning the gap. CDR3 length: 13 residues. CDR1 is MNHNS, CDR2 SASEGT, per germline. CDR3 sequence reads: CASSDRDFYGYTF. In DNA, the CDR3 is TGTGCCAGCAGTGACAGGGATTTCTATGGCTACACCTTC.

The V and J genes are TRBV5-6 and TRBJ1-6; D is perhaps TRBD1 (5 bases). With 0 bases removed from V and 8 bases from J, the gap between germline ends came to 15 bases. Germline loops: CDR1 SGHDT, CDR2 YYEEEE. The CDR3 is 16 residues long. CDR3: CASSLGGLYWDSPLHF. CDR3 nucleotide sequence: TGTGCCAGCAGCTTGGGGGGACTGTATTGGGATTCACCCCTCCACTTT.